This TCR beta chain was recovered during a study of T cells expressing NK-cell markers. Study as a whole: Researchers got TCR beta repertoires out of sorted CD3+CD56+NKG2C+, CD3+CD56+NKG2C- and CD3+CD56-NKG2C+ T cells. Seven HCMV-seropositive donors and one seronegative donor made up the eight sequenced donors. Findings of the study overall: In 5 or 6 donors, dominant CD3+CD56+NKG2C+ clonotypes ranked among the top 10 CD8+ clonotypes. HCMV specificity of the expanded NKG2C+ T cell clones was not established.

Points on this clonotype: Its specificity is unknown.

This CDR3 is built from 17 residues. CDR1 GTSNPN and CDR2 SVGIG come from the germline V gene (reference sequence). From the 5' RACE reads, TCRdb lists one entry per CDR3 protein and no DNA. This repertoire includes 350,000 to 450,000 distinct CDR3 sequences. The rearrangement links TRBV30 to TRBJ2-2; the D call from TCRdb, TRBD2, cannot be confirmed without DNA. Sequencing was performed on blood T cells: a sorted CD56 or NKG2C T cell subset, CD4+ or CD8+ T cells, or bulk PBMC T cells (not recorded which). The clonotype was recovered from a man aged 18-69 years in good health. CDR3 residues: CAWSRGTSGPQTGELFF.